This record looks at one T cell receptor beta chain sequence and its context. Its target is not known. The data stem from a study of cytomegalovirus exposure and HLA in healthy donors. Study-wide findings and caveats: Common viral pathogens seemed, in a later analysis, to connect with several of the most significant clusters. Association of a missense DCLRE1C variant with TCR beta V- and J-gene trimming was reported in a later analysis.

The PCR employed 60 Vbeta primers together with 13 Jbeta primers. Sequencing used immunoSEQ multiplex PCR; TCRdb keeps in-frame clones, though not all of them. The sample records under 200,000 clones, around 80% being singletons. Germline-derived CDR1 and CDR2 are SGHVS and FQNEAQ. CDR3 size: 15 residues. Losses at the gene ends were 5 bases for V and 6 bases for J; bases not matched to a gene: 9. The material sequenced was PBMCs. This TCR came from a woman aged 40 to 55 in good health and CMV-seronegative. The gene calls are TRBV7-8 and TRBJ2-7; TRBD1 matches 11 bases. For the CDR3, the DNA is TGTGCCAGCAGCGAAGACGGGACAGGGGGTCGCGAGCAGTACTTC. It specifies CASSEDGTGGREQYF.